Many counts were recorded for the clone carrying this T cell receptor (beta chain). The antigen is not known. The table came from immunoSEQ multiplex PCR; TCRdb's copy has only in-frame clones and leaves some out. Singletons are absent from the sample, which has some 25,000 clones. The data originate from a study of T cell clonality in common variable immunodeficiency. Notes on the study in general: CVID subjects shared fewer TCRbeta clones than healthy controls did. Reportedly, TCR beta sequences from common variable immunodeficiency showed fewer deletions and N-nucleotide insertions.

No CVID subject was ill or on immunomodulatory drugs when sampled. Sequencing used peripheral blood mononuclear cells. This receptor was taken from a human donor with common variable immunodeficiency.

CDR3 protein: CASSTGLITDTQYF. Incomplete CDR3 DNA: TGTGCCAGCAGCACTGGACTCATCACAGATACG. The chain joins TRBV7-2 to TRBJ2-3; D might be TRBD2 (5 bases). The CDR3 end lies 3 residues beyond the end of the read and is filled in from the germline J gene. The CDR3 spans 14 residues. CDR1 SGHTA and CDR2 FQGNSA come from the germline V gene. The ends were cut back, 5 bases at V and 2 bases at J, with 11 bases in the middle.